The subject of this entry is one T cell receptor (beta chain). Measured with immunoSEQ multiplex PCR; TCRdb has only the in-frame clones, and not every one. Counted here are approximately 180,000 clones, about 85% occurring once; the ten biggest clones make up 9.8%. These data come from a study of blood T cell repertoires in COVID-19. The TCR sequence derives from a woman aged 80 or over with acute or convalescent COVID-19. Specimen: peripheral blood.

As DNA, the CDR3 is TGTGCCATCACCGAGACAGCCAATTCACCCCTCCACTTT. Protein product: CAITETANSPLHF. The chain employs TRBV10-3 and TRBJ1-6; tentative D call: TRBD1 (5 bases). Germline CDR1 and CDR2: ENHRY and SYGVKD. V lost 7 bases and J 7 bases, leaving 11 bases between the germline ends. CDR3 length: 13 amino acids.